This T cell receptor beta chain was sequenced during a study of post-analysis software for immune sequencing data (dated by TCRdb to 2013 to 2016). In terms of the full investigation: Relapsing-remitting, secondary progressive and progressive-relapsing multiple sclerosis were recorded as disease courses, and subtype annotation was lacking for some patients. The patient repertoires were compared against approximately ten previously published healthy control repertoires obtained from donors aged 6 to 25 years. A subset of samples was prepared in parallel using single-end sample barcoding, then pooled and co-amplified after Illumina adapter ligation. The full study reports these points: Direct clustering with F measure revealed strong co-clustering of samples prepared in the same batch, which led to a batch-effect correction. Four or five TRBV segments, including TRBV5-6, TRBV5-1 and TRBV20-1, were significantly more frequent in patients than controls. Significantly lower normalized Chao1 diversity was found in multiple sclerosis patients than in controls, suggesting substantial peripheral T-cell clonal expansion. The control group was slightly older than the multiple sclerosis patient group.

From cysteine to phenylalanine, the CDR3 is 14 amino acids long. CDR3 DNA only is kept here, 42 bases in frame from base 1. V and J are trimmed by 5 bases and 0 bases, and the gene matches miss 3 bases of the junction. Reading the germline V gene (reference sequence) gives CDR1 DFQATT and CDR2 SNEGSKA. TCR beta repertoires were profiled from peripheral blood of roughly 13 young patients with multiple sclerosis to demonstrate the VDJtools post-analysis software. The multiple sclerosis patients were children and adolescents between about 6 and 16 years of age. The library was obtained by PCR. The listed sequencing device is Illumina HiSeq 2500. To reduce PCR and sequencing biases, unique molecular identifiers were built into the TCR beta cDNA libraries. Approximately 500,000 cDNA molecules were obtained for every 1 to 10 million input T cells, so each molecule roughly corresponded to one T cell. The same protocol used for the earlier healthy control dataset was applied to prepare and sequence the patient libraries. Samples belonging to the same batch were prepared together, multiplexed and sequenced on a shared HiSeq lane. The original pipeline was this. Raw barcoded reads were processed with MIGEC, and single-read molecular identifier groups were discarded before consensus assembly and CDR3 extraction. Clonotype tables were post-analysed with VDJtools, normalizing diversity by down-sampling all datasets to the smallest sample size. To correct batch-related cross-sample contamination, repertoire overlap clustering matched CDR3 amino acid sequences but not nucleotide sequences. The public reads were run again by TCRdb, first through fastp at Q25 and then through MiXCR, and only productive beta chains were kept. Records with the same CDR3 protein are collapsed into one entry carrying the most frequent genes and DNA. TCRdb's processing, not the authors', yielded these V and J calls. For this sample there are 750,000 to 900,000 distinct CDR3 sequences; roughly 46% appear just once. The ten largest clones take up just under 5% of the sample.

The table lists this clonotype with a few counts. What this receptor recognizes is not known. No much larger clone exists at a distance of one base, and base qualities are not known. The rearrangement joined TRBV20-1 to TRBJ2-1; 8 middle bases align to TRBD2. The sample comprised blood. The receptor was isolated from a girl between 5 and 17 years old with multiple sclerosis. The CDR3 region has the sequence CSADSGASYNEQFF. The DNA is as follows: TGCAGTGCTGATAGCGGGGCCTCCTACAATGAGCAGTTCTTC.